These 7 T cell receptor beta chains were sequenced from one sample in a study of T cell responses to AZD1222 COVID-19 vaccine (dated by TCRdb to the early 2020s). Library method: the immunoSEQ multiplex PCR assay. TCRdb retrieved this table from immuneACCESS and kept in-frame rearrangements only. Not all clones are present; in checked studies, unresolved V genes account for under half, and no reason is known for the remainder. Recorded for this sample are roughly 150,000 clones; around 90% of them occurred a single time. Under 1.2% of the sample lies in the top ten. The meaning of the sample's time point label: about 28 days (+/-7) after the second vaccine dose. The material sequenced was peripheral blood, taken 28 days after the second AZD1222 dose. These receptors were obtained from an adult who received the AZD1222 COVID-19 vaccine.

The V gene is TRBV27, the J gene TRBJ2-1; no definite D call. The CDR3 is 12 amino acids. The germline V gene has CDR1 MNHEY and CDR2 SMNVEV (reference sequence). Trimming took 9 bases from V and 3 from J, leaving 9 bases between them. CDR3 protein: CARTILYNEQFF. CDR3 nucleotides: TGTGCCAGGACGATCCTCTACAATGAGCAGTTCTTC.

This clone has only one observation. The chain combines TRBV6-2 or TRBV6-3 with TRBJ1-2; the match to TRBD1 covers 8 bases. V lost 6 bases to trimming and J lost 7 bases; unmatched junction nucleotides: 16. The CDR3 covers 16 residues. Germline V gives CDR1 MNHEY, CDR2 SVGEGT. The CDR3 DNA sequence: TGTGCCAGCAGCGCCGGGACAGGCCCCCCTTTGGGTGGCTACACCTTC. As protein: CASSAGTGPPLGGYTF.

The DNA of the CDR3 is TGCGCCAGCAGCTTGGCGGACTCCACTGAAGCTTTCTTT. Its translation: CASSLADSTEAFF. This rearrangement joins TRBV5-1 to TRBJ1-1; unclear D gene. V lost 0 bases and J lost 4, with 7 bases in between. The CDR3 has 13 residues. CDR1 and CDR2 (germline): SGHRS, YFSETQ.

The chain links TRBV2 to TRBJ1-3; TRBD1 matches 7 bases. Germline V gene sequence: CDR1 SNHLY, CDR2 FYNNEI. This CDR3 has 14 residues. The J segment lost 8 bases and the V segment lost 6 bases, leaving 10 bases of the junction unmatched. DNA of the CDR3: TGTGCCAGCAGGGACAGGAATATCAGAGACACCATATATTTT. It codes for CASRDRNIRDTIYF.

The CDR3 DNA reads TGCAGCGTTTCGCAGGGGGCTGAGGGAGATACGCAGTATTTT. It codes for CSVSQGAEGDTQYF. The genes are TRBV29-1 and TRBJ2-3; TRBD1 agrees at 8 bases. V lost 5 bases and J lost 5; bases outside the gene matches: 9. There are 14 residues in the CDR3. Germline V lookup: CDR1 SQVTM, CDR2 ANQGSEA.

The V gene is TRBV5-1, the J gene TRBJ2-2; D gene unclear. Germline loops: CDR1 SGHRS, CDR2 YFSETQ. CDR3 length equals 12 residues. Trimming pared 1 base from V and 9 bases from J, leaving 7 bases between. The CDR3 loop reads CASSLTTWELFF. The CDR3 DNA follows: TGCGCCAGCAGCTTGACTACCTGGGAGCTGTTTTTT.

The V call is TRBV19, the J call TRBJ1-3; possibly TRBD1 for D (6 bases). Trimming shortened V by 7 bases and J by 4 bases, and 14 bases separated the two germline ends. Germline V gene data show CDR1 as LNHDA and CDR2 as SQIVND (reference sequence). This CDR3 has 14 amino acids. The CDR3 loop is CASTGQGYGNTIYF. Here the CDR3 DNA reads TGTGCCAGTACGGGGCAGGGGTACGGAAACACCATATATTTT.